This T cell receptor beta chain is drawn from a study of shared clonotypes between healthy human individuals. Findings and caveats of the study: In this cohort, only blood was sampled, and tissue repertoires likely differ.

Sequencing used immunoSEQ multiplex PCR; TCRdb keeps in-frame clones, though not all of them. Of about 330,000 clones listed, less than 85% are singletons. All the donors were Caucasian adults who lived in Nashville, Tennessee. This clone was counted between two and nine times. As yet, its antigen is unknown. V lost 4 bases to trimming and J lost 0 bases, with 10 bases between them. The CDR3 runs to 15 residues. Per the germline V gene, CDR1 is SGHTA and CDR2 is FQGNSA. This receptor was obtained from a man aged 25 to 45 in good health. V gene TRBV7-2 combines with J gene TRBJ2-1; D may be TRBD2 (6 bases). Sequencing was carried out using memory CD4+ T cells sorted from blood. Described subset: CD45RA-negative fraction. Written as DNA, the CDR3 is TGTGCCAGCAGCTCTAGCGCTACCTCCTACAATGAGCAGTTCTTC. Translation gives CASSSSATSYNEQFF.